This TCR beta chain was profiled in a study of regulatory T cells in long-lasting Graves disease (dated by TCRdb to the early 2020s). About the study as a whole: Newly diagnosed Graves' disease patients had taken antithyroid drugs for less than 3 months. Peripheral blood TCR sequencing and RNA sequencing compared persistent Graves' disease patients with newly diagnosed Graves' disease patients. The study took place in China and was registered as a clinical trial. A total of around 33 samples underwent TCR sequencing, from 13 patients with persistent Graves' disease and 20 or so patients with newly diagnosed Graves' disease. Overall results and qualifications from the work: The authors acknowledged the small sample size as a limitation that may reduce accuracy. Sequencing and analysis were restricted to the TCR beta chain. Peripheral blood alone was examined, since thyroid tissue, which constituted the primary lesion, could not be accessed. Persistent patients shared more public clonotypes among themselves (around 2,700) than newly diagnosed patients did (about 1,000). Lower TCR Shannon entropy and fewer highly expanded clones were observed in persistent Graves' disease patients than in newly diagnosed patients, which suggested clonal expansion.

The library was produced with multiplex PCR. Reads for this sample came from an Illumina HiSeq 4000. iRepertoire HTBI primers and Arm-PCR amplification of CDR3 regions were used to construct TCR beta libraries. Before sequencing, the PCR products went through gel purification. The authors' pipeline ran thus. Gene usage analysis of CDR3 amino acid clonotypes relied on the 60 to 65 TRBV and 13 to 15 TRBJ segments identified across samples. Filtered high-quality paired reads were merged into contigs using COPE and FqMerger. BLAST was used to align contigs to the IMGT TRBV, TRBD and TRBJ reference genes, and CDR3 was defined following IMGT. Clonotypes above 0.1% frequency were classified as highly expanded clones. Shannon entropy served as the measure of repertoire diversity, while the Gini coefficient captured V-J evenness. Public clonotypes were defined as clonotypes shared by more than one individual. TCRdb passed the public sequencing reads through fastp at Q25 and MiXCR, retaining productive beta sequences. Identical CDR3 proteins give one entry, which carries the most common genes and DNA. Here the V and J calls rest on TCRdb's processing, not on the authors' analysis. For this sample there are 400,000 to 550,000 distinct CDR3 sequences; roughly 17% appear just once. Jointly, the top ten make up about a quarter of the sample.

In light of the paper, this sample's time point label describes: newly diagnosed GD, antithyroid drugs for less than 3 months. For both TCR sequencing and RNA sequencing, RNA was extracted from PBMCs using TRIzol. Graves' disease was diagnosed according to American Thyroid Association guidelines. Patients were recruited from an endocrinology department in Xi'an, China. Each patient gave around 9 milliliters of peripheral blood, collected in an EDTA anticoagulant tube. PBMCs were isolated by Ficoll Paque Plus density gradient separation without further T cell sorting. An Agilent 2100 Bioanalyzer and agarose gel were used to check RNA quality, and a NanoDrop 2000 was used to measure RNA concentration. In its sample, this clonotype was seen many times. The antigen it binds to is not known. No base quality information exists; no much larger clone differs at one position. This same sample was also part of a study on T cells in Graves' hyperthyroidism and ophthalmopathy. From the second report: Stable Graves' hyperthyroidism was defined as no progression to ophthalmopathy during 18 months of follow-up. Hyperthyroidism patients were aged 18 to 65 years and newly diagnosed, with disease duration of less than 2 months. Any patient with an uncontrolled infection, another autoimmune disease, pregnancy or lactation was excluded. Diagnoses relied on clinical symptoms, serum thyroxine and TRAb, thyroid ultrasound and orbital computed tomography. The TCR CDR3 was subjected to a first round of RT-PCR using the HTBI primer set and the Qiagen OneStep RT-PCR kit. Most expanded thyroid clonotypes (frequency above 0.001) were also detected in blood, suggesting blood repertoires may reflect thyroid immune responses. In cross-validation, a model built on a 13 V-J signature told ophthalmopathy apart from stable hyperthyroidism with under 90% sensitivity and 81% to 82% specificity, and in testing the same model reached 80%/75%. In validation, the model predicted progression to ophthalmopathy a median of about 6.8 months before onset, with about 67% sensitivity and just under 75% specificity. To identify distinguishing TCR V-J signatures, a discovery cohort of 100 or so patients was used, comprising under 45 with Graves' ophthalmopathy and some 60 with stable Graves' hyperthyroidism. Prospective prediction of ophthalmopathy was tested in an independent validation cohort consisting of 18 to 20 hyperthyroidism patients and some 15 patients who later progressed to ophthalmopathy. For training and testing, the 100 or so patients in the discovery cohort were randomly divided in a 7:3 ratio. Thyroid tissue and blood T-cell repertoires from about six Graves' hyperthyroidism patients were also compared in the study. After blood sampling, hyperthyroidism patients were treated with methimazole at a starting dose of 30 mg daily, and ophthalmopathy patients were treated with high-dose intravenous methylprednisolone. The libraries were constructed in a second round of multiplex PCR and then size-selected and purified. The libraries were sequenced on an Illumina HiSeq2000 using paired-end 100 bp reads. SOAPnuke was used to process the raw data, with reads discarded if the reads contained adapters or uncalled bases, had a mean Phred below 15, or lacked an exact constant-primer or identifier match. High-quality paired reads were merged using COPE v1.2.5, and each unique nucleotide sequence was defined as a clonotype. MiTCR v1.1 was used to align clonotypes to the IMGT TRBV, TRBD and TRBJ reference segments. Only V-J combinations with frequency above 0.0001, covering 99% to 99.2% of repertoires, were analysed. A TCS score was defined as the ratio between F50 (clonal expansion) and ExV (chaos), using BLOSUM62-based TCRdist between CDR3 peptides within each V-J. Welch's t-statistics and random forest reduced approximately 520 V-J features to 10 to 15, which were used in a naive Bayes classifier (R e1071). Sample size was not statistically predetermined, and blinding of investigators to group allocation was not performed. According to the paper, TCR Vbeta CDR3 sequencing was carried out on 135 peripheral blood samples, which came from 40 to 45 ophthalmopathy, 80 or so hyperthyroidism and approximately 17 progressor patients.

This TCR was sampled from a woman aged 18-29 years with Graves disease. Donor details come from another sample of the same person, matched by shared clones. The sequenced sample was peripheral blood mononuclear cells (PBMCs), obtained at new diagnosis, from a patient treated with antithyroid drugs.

The encoded CDR3 is CASSTRLAGGREETQYF. At the DNA level, the sequence is TGTGCCAGCAGTACTCGTCTAGCGGGAGGGAGGGAAGAGACCCAGTACTTC. The rearrangement combines TRBV6-2 or TRBV6-3 with TRBJ2-5; TRBD2 aligns with 12 central bases. Including cysteine and phenylalanine, the CDR3 has 17 amino acids. CDR3 DNA is the only sequence kept; it has 51 bases, read in frame from the first base. CDR1 MNHEY and CDR2 SVGEGT were looked up in the germline V gene. From V the trimming removes 5 bases and from J it removes 3 bases, while the gene matches leave 10 bases of the junction unaccounted for.